These T cell receptor beta chains were read from a single sample in a study of ipilimumab plus nivolumab after autologous stem cell transplantation. Some clones are missing from TCRdb's copy, which holds only in-frame ones; the method was immunoSEQ multiplex PCR. The sample shows about 700 clones, roughly three quarters of them seen only once. The source material was PBMCs, sampled in a trial of ipilimumab plus nivolumab as post-transplant consolidation. These receptors were taken from a male donor with multiple myeloma. The CDR3 runs from the conserved cysteine through the conserved F or W. The D gene is left open where the match is weak. Size tells how often a clone was seen (once, few, many) or the class of an expanded clone, and some rows leave it out.

J gene,V gene,D gene,clone size,CDR3 protein,CDR3 DNA
TRBJ2-7,TRBV11-2,NA,NA,CASSRLEGNSYEQYF,TGTGCCAGCAGCCGATTAGAAGGAAATTCCTACGAGCAGTACTTC
TRBJ2-1,TRBV7-3,NA,NA,CASSLLGGFSYNEQFF,TGTGCCAGCAGCTTATTGGGCGGGTTCTCCTACAATGAGCAGTTCTTC
TRBJ2-3,TRBV4-1,TRBD2,NA,CASSQGAGGEDTQYF,TGCGCCAGCAGCCAAGGAGCGGGAGGGGAAGATACGCAGTATTTT
TRBJ1-2,TRBV11-2,NA,NA,CASSLGAGTGYTF,TGTGCCAGCAGCTTAGGGGCAGGGACTGGCTACACCTTC
TRBJ2-1,TRBV7-2,NA,NA,CASSLPVFNEQFF,TGTGCCAGCAGCCTCCCCGTTTTCAATGAGCAGTTCTTC
TRBJ1-2,TRBV6-1,NA,NA,CASRAGEINYGYTF,TGTGCCAGCAGGGCAGGGGAAATTAACTATGGCTACACCTTC
TRBJ2-5,TRBV7-9,TRBD1,NA,CASSTGTGVWETQYF,TGTGCCAGCAGCACCGGGACAGGGGTTTGGGAGACCCAGTACTTC
TRBJ1-2,TRBV14,TRBD1,NA,CASSQVQGNYGYTF,TGTGCCAGCAGCCAAGTACAGGGGAACTATGGCTACACCTTC
TRBJ2-1,TRBV27,NA,NA,CASSDRSGSYNEQFF,TGTGCCAGCAGTGACAGGTCTGGCTCCTACAATGAGCAGTTCTTC
TRBJ2-5,TRBV13,NA,NA,CASRASGSQETQYF,TGTGCCAGCAGGGCCAGCGGGTCCCAAGAGACCCAGTACTTC
TRBJ1-6,TRBV5-4,TRBD1,NA,CASRPGQDSTNSPLHF,TGTGCCAGCAGGCCGGGACAGGACTCGACCAATTCACCCCTCCACTTT
TRBJ2-2,TRBV30,TRBD1,NA,CATRTGWNTGELFF,TGTGCAACCCGGACAGGATGGAACACCGGGGAGCTGTTTTTT
TRBJ1-1,TRBV6-5,TRBD1,NA,CASSYRRGLGTEAFF,TGTGCCAGCAGTTACCGAAGGGGGCTGGGCACTGAAGCTTTCTTT
TRBJ2-2,TRBV7-2,TRBD2,NA,CASSHKAGDTGELFF,TGTGCCAGCAGCCATAAAGCGGGAGACACCGGGGAGCTGTTTTTT
TRBJ1-4,TRBV27,NA,large,CASSPDTTNEKLFF,TGTGCCAGCAGTCCGGATACAACTAATGAAAAACTGTTTTTT
TRBJ1-1,TRBV7-2,NA,NA,CASSFETGLEAFF,TGTGCCAGCAGCTTCGAGACAGGACTTGAAGCTTTCTTT
TRBJ1-2,TRBV7-1,NA,NA,CASSGNEGKTYGYTF,TGTGCCAGCAGCGGCAACGAGGGAAAGACCTATGGCTACACCTTC
TRBJ2-1,TRBV29-1,TRBD2,NA,CSVELAGPFYNEQFF,TGCAGCGTTGAATTAGCGGGGCCCTTCTACAATGAGCAGTTCTTC
TRBJ2-1,TRBV9,TRBD2,NA,CASSVGSIAGGPSNEQFF,TGTGCCAGCAGCGTAGGATCCATAGCGGGAGGGCCCTCCAATGAGCAGTTCTTC
TRBJ2-1,TRBV27,NA,NA,CASSGRGRANYNEQFF,TGTGCCAGCAGTGGCAGGGGCCGGGCTAACTACAATGAGCAGTTCTTC
TRBJ1-1,TRBV14,TRBD1,few,CASSQARGGTEAFF,TGTGCCAGCAGCCAAGCCAGGGGGGGCACTGAAGCTTTCTTT
TRBJ2-7,TRBV11-3,NA,few,CASSLSDRNAYEQYF,TGTGCCAGCAGCTTATCGGACAGAAACGCCTACGAGCAGTACTTC
TRBJ1-2,TRBV5-1,NA,NA,CASSPGTSTDGGYGYTF,TGCGCCAGCAGCCCCGGGACCTCTACGGACGGTGGCTATGGCTACACCTTC
TRBJ2-7,TRBV2,TRBD2,NA,CASRDLAGGPYEQYF,TGTGCCAGCAGAGACTTAGCGGGAGGGCCTTACGAGCAGTACTTC
TRBJ2-1,TRBV19,NA,once,CASGLGAASYNEQFF,TGTGCCAGTGGTCTCGGAGCGGCGTCCTACAATGAGCAGTTCTTC
TRBJ2-7,TRBV7-3,NA,NA,CASSLGGTCGYEQYF,TGTGCCAGCAGCTTAGGAGGGACCTGCGGCTACGAGCAGTACTTC
TRBJ2-7,TRBV28,TRBD1,NA,CASSWGQRPYEQYF,TGTGCCAGCAGTTGGGGACAGCGACCCTACGAGCAGTACTTC
TRBJ2-7,TRBV2,NA,NA,CASSVGGPYEQYF,TGTGCCAGCAGTGTAGGCGGGCCCTACGAGCAGTACTTC
TRBJ2-1,TRBV23-1,TRBD1,large,CASSPGTDNEQFF,TGCGCCAGCAGTCCCGGGACAGACAATGAGCAGTTCTTC
TRBJ2-3,TRBV27,NA,NA,CASSGLARTDTQYF,TGTGCCAGCAGTGGGCTAGCGCGCACAGATACGCAGTATTTT
TRBJ2-7,TRBV19,TRBD1,NA,CASSSYRGEYEQYF,TGTGCCAGTAGTTCCTACAGGGGGGAGTACGAGCAGTACTTC
TRBJ2-1,TRBV11-3,NA,NA,CASSRGRLYNEQFF,TGTGCCAGCAGCCGGGGACGGCTTTACAATGAGCAGTTCTTC
TRBJ2-2,TRBV5-1,NA,once,CASSLGAGQTNTGELFF,TGCGCCAGCAGCTTGGGGGCGGGACAGACGAACACCGGGGAGCTGTTTTTT
TRBJ2-6,TRBV7-7,NA,NA,CASSTAPQSRANVLTF,TGTGCCAGCAGCACGGCCCCACAAAGTCGGGCCAACGTCCTGACTTTC
TRBJ1-4,TRBV4-1,TRBD1,NA,CASSQVRTGNGGNEKLFF,TGCGCCAGCAGCCAAGTTCGGACAGGGAACGGAGGTAATGAAAAACTGTTTTTT
TRBJ2-3,TRBV29-1,TRBD1,NA,CSVEPTGDATDTQYF,TGCAGCGTTGAACCGACAGGGGATGCCACAGATACGCAGTATTTT
TRBJ2-7,TRBV4-2,TRBD2,NA,CASSQGLTSGRAYEQYF,TGTGCCAGCAGCCAAGGGTTGACTAGCGGGAGGGCCTACGAGCAGTACTTC
TRBJ1-1,TRBV29-1,NA,NA,CSVEPRDKNTEAFF,TGCAGCGTTGAACCGCGGGACAAGAACACTGAAGCTTTCTTT
TRBJ1-1,TRBV13,TRBD1,few,CASSLQGTVNTEAFF,TGTGCCAGCAGCTTACAAGGGACAGTGAACACTGAAGCTTTCTTT